This TCR beta chain was found in a study of shared clonotypes between healthy human individuals. Study details: Aged between 18 and 49, the donors were two women and three men.

About this clone: The antigen remains unidentified.

TCRdb's table, derived via immunoSEQ multiplex PCR, lists solely in-frame clones and lacks some. The data contain about a million clones, 77% of them singletons. Study findings and constraints: Shared across a few donors were roughly 4.8% of the naive CD4 clonotypes.

The length of the CDR3 is 13 residues. Trimming took 6 bases from V and 3 from J, leaving 11 bases between them. Germline V gives CDR1 SNHLY, CDR2 FYNNEI. Donors had no recently reported acute infections or vaccinations and were HIV-negative. The donor cohort consisted entirely of Caucasian adults residing in Nashville, Tennessee. The chain recombines TRBV2 with TRBJ1-2; D is unresolved. The TCR was taken from a young man in good health. Some clones in this sample may be carry-over from other donors' samples. Input material: memory CD4+ T cells from PBMCs. Sample subset: CD45RA-negative fraction. CDR3 in amino acids: CASRGPADYGYTF. The CDR3 region has the DNA TGTGCCAGCAGAGGACCAGCAGACTATGGCTACACCTTC.